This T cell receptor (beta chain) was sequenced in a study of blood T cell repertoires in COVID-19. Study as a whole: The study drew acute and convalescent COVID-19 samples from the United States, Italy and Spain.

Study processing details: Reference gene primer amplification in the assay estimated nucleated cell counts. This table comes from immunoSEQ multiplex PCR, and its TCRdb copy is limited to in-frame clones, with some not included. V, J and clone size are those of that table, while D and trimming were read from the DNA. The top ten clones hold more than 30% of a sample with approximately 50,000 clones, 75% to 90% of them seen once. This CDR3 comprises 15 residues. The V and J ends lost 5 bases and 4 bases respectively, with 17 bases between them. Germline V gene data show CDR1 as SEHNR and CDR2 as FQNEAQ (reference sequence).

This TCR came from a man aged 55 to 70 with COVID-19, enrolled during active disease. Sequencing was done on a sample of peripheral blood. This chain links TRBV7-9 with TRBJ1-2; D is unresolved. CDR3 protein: CASSPVDRRLYGYTF. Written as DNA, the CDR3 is TGTGCCAGCAGCCCGGTAGATAGGAGACTCTATGGCTACACCTTC.